The entry below describes one T cell receptor (beta chain). Its antigen is still unknown. Sequencing used immunoSEQ multiplex PCR; TCRdb keeps in-frame clones, though not all of them. The sample lists 75,000 to 100,000 clones; approximately 80% were seen once. The data are from a study of OX40 agonist ivuxolimab in advanced cancers. Whole-study results and caveats: Both CD4+ and CD8+ T cell populations in blood had undergone clonal expansion by week 6 at 0.1 to 3.0 mg/kg. Relative to CD4+, CD8+ T cells held more expanded clones on average.

The study sampled blood at baseline, cycle 4 day 1, and cycle 7 day 1. The CDR3 is made up of 15 amino acids. Per germline, CDR1 SGHVS and CDR2 FQNEAQ. Trimming pared 4 bases from V and 3 bases from J, leaving 12 bases between. The sequencing here drew on CD4+ or CD8+ T cells sorted from blood, taken in a trial of the OX40 agonist ivuxolimab. The chain recombines TRBV7-8 with TRBJ1-4; no clear D gene. This receptor was taken from an adult with an advanced solid tumor such as melanoma, head and neck, liver or kidney cancer. The CDR3 DNA is TGTGCCAGCAGCTCAATGCGGAAACCTAATGAAAAACTGTTTTTT. Protein: CASSSMRKPNEKLFF.